This T cell receptor beta chain was profiled in a study of molecular identifiers for immune sequencing clone quantification. Study observations and caveats: Barcode sharing among identical TCR molecules could make large clones appear smaller.

From germline, CDR1 is SGHRS and CDR2 YFSETQ. V lost 4 bases, J lost 0 bases, and 11 bases lay in between. This CDR3 is 15 amino acids long. Concerning this clonotype: Its antigen is not identified.

Libraries of naive CD8 cells were prepared from 20,000 to 1,000,000 sorted cells using 10%, 30% or 50% RNA. Previously described methods with listed TCR primers produced the bulk TCR libraries. TCRdb analysed the PCR reads with MiXCR anew, one entry per CDR3 protein. The table shows about 510,000 distinct CDR3 sequences, with roughly 24% occurring only once. Source material: naive CD8+ T cells from blood, with Jurkat cell RNA spiked in. The sample's subset: FACS-sorted CD8+CD4-CCR7+CD45RA+ naive T cells. J is TRBJ2-1 and V is TRBV5-1; D unclear. The TCR originated in a human donor in good health. Some libraries in this study had Jurkat cell RNA spiked in. CDR3 in DNA: TGCGCCAGCAGCCTGGATGAGCGCTCCTACAATGAGCAGTTCTTC. Its protein is CASSLDERSYNEQFF.